This T cell receptor beta chain was identified during a study of blood T cell repertoires in COVID-19. Study-wide background: Spain, Italy and the United States supplied samples that represented acute and convalescent COVID-19. PBMCs, B-cell-depleted T cells, or T cells provided the cDNA or gDNA that made up the material.

TCRdb's table, derived via immunoSEQ multiplex PCR, lists solely in-frame clones and lacks some. The sample has about 150,000 clones; 84% are singletons. From germline, CDR1 is SGDLS and CDR2 YYNGEE. The CDR3 runs to 15 residues. Trimming cost V 4 bases and J 4 bases; bases outside gene matches: 5. The TCR sequence derives from a woman of 80 years or more with COVID-19, enrolled during active disease. The chain joins TRBV9 to TRBJ2-1; 10 bases align to TRBD1. Sequenced sample: peripheral blood. For the CDR3, the DNA is TGTGCCAGCAGCCGGGACAGGGGCGGATACAATGAGCAGTTCTTC. Translation gives CASSRDRGGYNEQFF. Drawing the rest from reference TRBV9 and TRBJ2-1, the complete variable domain is DSGVTQTPKHLITATGQRVTLRCSPRSGDLSVYWYQQSLDQGLQFLIQYYNGEERAKGNILERFSAQQFPDLHSELNLSSLELGDSALYFCASSRDRGGYNEQFFGPGTRLTVL.